This is a list of T cell receptor beta chains from one sample in a study of pediatric ulcerative colitis. Repertoires were generated with immunoSEQ multiplex PCR, while TCRdb's copy carries only in-frame clones and drops some. The sample has 20,000 to 30,000 clones; about 67% are singletons. Sequencing was performed on gut tissue. These receptors came from a boy aged 10-17 years with severe ulcerative colitis. Each CDR3 is given with its conserved first and last residue. The order of the fields is D gene, clone size, CDR3 length, J gene, V gene, CDR3 protein, CDR3 DNA. A D gene is named only where the DNA matches it firmly. Clone size, where shown, is once, few, many, or a class for clones that have expanded.

NA,NA,14,TRBJ2-3,TRBV5-4,CASSLQTFEDTQYF,TGTGCCAGCAGCTTGCAGACCTTCGAAGATACGCAGTATTTT
NA,few,14,TRBJ2-3,TRBV10-1,CASRAGIHTDTQYF,TGCGCCAGCAGAGCAGGAATACACACAGATACGCAGTATTTT
NA,few,12,TRBJ2-7,TRBV11-3,CASSFSVYEQYF,TGTGCCAGCAGCTTTTCGGTCTACGAGCAGTACTTC
TRBD1,NA,14,TRBJ1-2,TRBV5-5,CASSPGQGRTGYTF,TGTGCCAGCAGCCCGGGACAGGGAAGAACTGGCTACACCTTC
TRBD1,NA,16,TRBJ1-1,TRBV6-5,CASSYSRTGTNTEAFF,TGTGCCAGCAGTTACTCAAGGACAGGCACGAACACTGAAGCTTTCTTT
NA,NA,19,TRBJ2-6,TRBV5-4,CASSAWARVDASGANVLTF,TGTGCCAGCAGCGCCTGGGCCCGGGTCGACGCCTCTGGGGCCAACGTCCTGACTTTC
NA,NA,17,TRBJ2-5,TRBV5-1,CASSLRASGSVQETQYF,TGCGCCAGCAGCTTGAGGGCTTCCGGGAGTGTCCAAGAGACCCAGTACTTC
TRBD1,few,14,TRBJ1-4,TRBV19,CASRATGGFEKLFF,TGTGCCAGTCGTGCGACAGGGGGCTTTGAAAAACTGTTTTTT
NA,NA,14,TRBJ1-3,TRBV27,CASSLGGIGSTIYF,TGTGCCAGCAGTTTAGGAGGGATAGGAAGCACCATATATTTT
NA,NA,12,TRBJ1-2,TRBV11-1,CASSSGLYGYTF,TGTGCCAGCAGCTCTGGGTTATATGGCTACACCTTC
NA,NA,13,TRBJ2-2,TRBV7-7,CASSLRGTGELFF,TGTGCTAGCAGCCTCCGGGGGACCGGGGAGCTGTTTTTT
NA,NA,17,TRBJ1-1,TRBV7-9,CASSLVSSGRGFSEAFF,TGTGCCAGCAGCCTCGTTTCGTCAGGGAGGGGATTCTCTGAAGCTTTCTTT
NA,NA,13,TRBJ1-5,TRBV6-5,CASSPDRSQPQHF,TGTGCCAGCAGCCCAGACCGGAGTCAGCCCCAGCATTTT
NA,NA,11,TRBJ1-2,TRBV30,CAWSRNYGYTF,TGTGCCTGGAGCAGAAACTATGGCTACACCTTC
NA,NA,14,TRBJ1-1,TRBV18,CASSPPSFSTEAFF,TGTGCCAGCTCACCACCTAGTTTTAGCACTGAAGCTTTCTTT
NA,NA,14,TRBJ1-2,TRBV7-2,CASSSQGVSYGYTF,TGTGCCAGCAGCTCACAGGGAGTTAGCTATGGCTACACCTTC
NA,once,15,TRBJ2-5,TRBV5-1,CASGSTNVVQETQYF,TGCGCCAGCGGATCGACAAATGTCGTTCAAGAGACCCAGTACTTC
TRBD2,NA,16,TRBJ2-3,TRBV5-1,CAGSSEGLAGVDTQYF,TGCGCCGGCAGCTCGGAGGGACTAGCGGGAGTAGATACGCAGTATTTT
NA,NA,13,TRBJ1-3,TRBV19,CASAGFSGNTIYF,TGTGCCAGTGCAGGGTTCTCTGGAAACACCATATATTTT
NA,few,14,TRBJ1-2,TRBV2,CASSAAGFNYGYTF,TGTGCCAGCAGTGCAGCAGGGTTTAACTATGGCTACACCTTC
NA,medium-sized,15,TRBJ1-1,TRBV15,CATRGTTATNTEAFF,TGTGCCACCAGGGGGACGACAGCTACGAACACTGAAGCTTTCTTT
TRBD2,NA,15,TRBJ2-5,TRBV30,CAWSGGSGYQETQYF,TGTGCCTGGAGTGGAGGTAGCGGGTACCAAGAGACCCAGTACTTC
NA,NA,13,TRBJ2-2,TRBV6-5,CASKLTNTGELFF,TGTGCCAGCAAATTGACTAACACCGGGGAGCTGTTTTTT
TRBD1,few,15,TRBJ1-5,TRBV6-1,CASSTPGTGTQPQHF,TGTGCCAGCAGTACCCCCGGGACAGGGACTCAGCCCCAGCATTTT
NA,NA,15,TRBJ2-3,TRBV5-1,CASSLALDGTDTQYF,TGCGCCAGCAGCTTGGCCCTGGACGGCACAGATACGCAGTATTTT
NA,once,14,TRBJ2-5,TRBV11-3,CASSPDRHQETQYF,TGTGCCAGCAGCCCGGACAGACACCAAGAGACCCAGTACTTC
NA,NA,15,TRBJ2-7,TRBV27,CASSFPGASIYEQYF,TGTGCCAGCAGTTTCCCGGGGGCCTCAATCTACGAGCAGTACTTC
NA,few,10,TRBJ2-1,TRBV20-1,CSAWNNEQFF,TGCAGTGCTTGGAACAATGAGCAGTTCTTC
NA,few,13,TRBJ2-5,TRBV7-9,CASSLDFQETQYF,TGTGCCAGCAGCCTTGACTTCCAAGAGACCCAGTACTTC
TRBD1,NA,14,TRBJ2-1,TRBV6-5,CASSDQPGGNEQFF,TGTGCCAGCAGTGACCAACCAGGGGGCAATGAGCAGTTCTTC
NA,few,14,TRBJ1-1,TRBV13,CASSLYSIGTEAFF,TGTGCCAGCAGCTTGTACAGCATCGGCACTGAAGCTTTCTTT
TRBD2,NA,16,TRBJ2-3,TRBV7-6,CASSLAPAGAGDTQYF,TGTGCCAGCAGCTTAGCGCCAGCGGGAGCGGGAGATACGCAGTATTTT
TRBD1,NA,12,TRBJ2-5,TRBV29-1,CSVRTGLETQYF,TGCAGCGTGAGGACAGGGCTGGAGACCCAGTACTTC
NA,NA,14,TRBJ2-2,TRBV18,CASSLTGNTGELFF,TGTGCCAGCTCCCTCACTGGGAACACCGGGGAGCTGTTTTTT
NA,NA,13,TRBJ1-2,TRBV5-1,CASSLTAGGGYTF,TGCGCCAGCAGCCTGACAGCGGGGGGTGGCTACACCTTC
NA,NA,13,TRBJ2-1,TRBV14,CASSQRGTHEQFF,TGTGCCAGCAGCCAACGCGGGACCCATGAGCAGTTCTTC
NA,NA,13,TRBJ1-4,TRBV7-9,CASSRIGGEKLFF,TGTGCCAGCAGCCGCATCGGGGGTGAAAAACTGTTTTTT
NA,NA,13,TRBJ2-5,TRBV29-1,CSVDLFVQETQYF,TGCAGCGTTGACCTGTTTGTTCAAGAGACCCAGTACTTC
TRBD1,few,15,TRBJ2-2,TRBV7-2,CASSPGQGAAGELFF,TGTGCCAGCAGCCCCGGACAGGGGGCGGCCGGGGAGCTGTTTTTT
NA,NA,17,TRBJ1-1,TRBV1,CTSSQVSVGTGPTEAFF,TGCACCAGCAGCCAAGTATCCGTTGGGACAGGTCCAACTGAAGCTTTCTTT
NA,NA,12,TRBJ2-1,TRBV14,CASGIAHNEQFF,TGTGCCAGCGGAATAGCCCACAATGAGCAGTTCTTC
TRBD2,NA,14,TRBJ2-5,TRBV5-8,CASSFGTSQETQYF,TGTGCCAGCAGCTTCGGGACTAGCCAAGAGACCCAGTACTTC
NA,NA,12,TRBJ1-3,TRBV29-1,CSVWGGPNTIYF,TGCAGCGTTTGGGGCGGACCCAACACCATATATTTT
NA,NA,12,TRBJ2-2,TRBV7-9,CASSHPTGELFF,TGTGCCAGCAGCCACCCTACCGGGGAGCTGTTTTTT
NA,NA,15,TRBJ2-7,TRBV7-2,CASSLAQVTAYEQYF,TGTGCCAGCAGCTTAGCGCAAGTGACTGCCTACGAGCAGTACTTC
NA,NA,17,TRBJ1-1,TRBV6-1,CASSEPEIGIMNTEAFF,TGTGCCAGCAGTGAACCCGAAATAGGGATCATGAACACTGAAGCTTTCTTT
NA,few,12,TRBJ1-1,TRBV5-8,CASSLNGAEAFF,TGTGCCAGCAGCTTGAACGGAGCTGAAGCTTTCTTT
NA,NA,15,TRBJ1-2,TRBV6-5,CASSYSGEGGNGYTF,TGTGCCAGCAGTTACTCTGGAGAGGGAGGGAATGGCTACACCTTC
NA,NA,14,TRBJ2-5,TRBV2,CASSDGGAYETQYF,TGTGCCAGCAGTGATGGGGGAGCTTATGAGACCCAGTACTTC
TRBD1,NA,15,TRBJ2-3,TRBV2,CASRETGGGTDTQYF,TGTGCCAGCAGGGAGACAGGGGGAGGCACAGATACGCAGTATTTT
TRBD1,NA,17,TRBJ2-5,TRBV30,CAWSELSGQILQETQYF,TGTGCCTGGAGTGAATTATCGGGACAGATACTCCAAGAGACCCAGTACTTC
TRBD1,NA,15,TRBJ2-7,TRBV4-1,CASSIVQGVSYEQYF,TGCGCCAGCAGCATCGTACAGGGGGTATCCTACGAGCAGTACTTC
NA,once,14,TRBJ1-1,TRBV10-2,CASSEGRKNTEAFF,TGCGCCAGCAGTGAGGGCAGGAAGAACACTGAAGCTTTCTTT
NA,NA,12,TRBJ2-1,TRBV10-1,CASSEPLGKQFF,TGCGCCAGCAGTGAGCCCCTGGGGAAACAGTTCTTC
NA,NA,14,TRBJ1-1,TRBV30,CAWSMQTMNTEAFF,TGTGCCTGGAGTATGCAGACTATGAACACTGAAGCTTTCTTT
TRBD1,few,16,TRBJ1-2,TRBV5-6,CASSFPTGTGNKYYTF,TGTGCCAGCAGCTTTCCTACCGGGACAGGGAATAAATACTACACCTTC
TRBD2,NA,15,TRBJ2-1,TRBV7-9,CASSSFTSDANEQFF,TGTGCCAGCAGCTCATTTACTAGCGACGCCAATGAGCAGTTCTTC